This TCR beta chain emerged from a study of blood T cell repertoires in COVID-19. Looking at the study overall: Spain, Italy and the United States supplied samples that represented acute and convalescent COVID-19.

V lost 3 bases to trimming and J lost 0 bases; unmatched junction nucleotides: 6. From germline, CDR1 is MNHNS and CDR2 SASEGT. CDR3 length: 17 residues. Original handling: Amplification with reference gene primers provided the estimates of nucleated cell counts. Here immunoSEQ multiplex PCR was the method, and the copy in TCRdb shows in-frame clones only, minus some. D and trimming come from the DNA, and the V and J calls and clone size come from that table. The table records about 230,000 clones, roughly 90% of them present only once. The J gene is TRBJ1-5, the V gene TRBV6-1; TRBD1 matches 9 bases. Specimen: peripheral blood. The source of this sequence is a woman in her sixties with acute or convalescent COVID-19. CDR3 DNA sequence: TGTGCCAGCAGTGATAGGGACAGGGCGAATAGCAATCAGCCCCAGCATTTT. It codes for CASSDRDRANSNQPQHF.